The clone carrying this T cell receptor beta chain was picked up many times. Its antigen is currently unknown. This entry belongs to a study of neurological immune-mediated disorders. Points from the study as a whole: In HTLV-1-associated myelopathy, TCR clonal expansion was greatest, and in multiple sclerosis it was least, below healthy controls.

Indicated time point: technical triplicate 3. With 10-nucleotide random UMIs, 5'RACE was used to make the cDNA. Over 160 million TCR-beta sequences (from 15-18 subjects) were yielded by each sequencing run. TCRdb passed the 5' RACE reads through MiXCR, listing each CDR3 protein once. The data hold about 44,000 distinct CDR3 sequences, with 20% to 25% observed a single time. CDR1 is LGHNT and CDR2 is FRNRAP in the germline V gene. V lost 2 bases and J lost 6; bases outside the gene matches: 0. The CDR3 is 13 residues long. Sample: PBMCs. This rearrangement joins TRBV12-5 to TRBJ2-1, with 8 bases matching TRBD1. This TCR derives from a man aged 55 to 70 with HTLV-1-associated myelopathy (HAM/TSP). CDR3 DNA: TGTGCTAGTGGTTTGACAGGGGGCAATGAGCAGTTCTTC. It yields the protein CASGLTGGNEQFF.